A selection of T cell receptor beta chains follows, all from one sample in a study of OX40 agonist ivuxolimab in advanced cancers. Using immunoSEQ multiplex PCR, the repertoire was profiled, and TCRdb retains in-frame clones only, with some absent. This table has around 20,000 clones, about three quarters appearing once. Sequenced material: CD4+ or CD8+ T cells sorted from blood, taken in a trial of the OX40 agonist ivuxolimab. Source of these receptors: an adult with an advanced solid tumor such as melanoma, head and neck, liver or kidney cancer. CDR3s include the opening cysteine and the closing phenylalanine or tryptophan. D genes are given only for firm matches. A clone size is listed for some rows: how often the clone was seen (once, few, many), or a class if it is expanded.

TRBJ2-7,NA,NA,TRBV11-2,CASSLGPGAYEQYF,TGTGCCAGCAGCTTAGGTCCAGGGGCGTACGAGCAGTACTTC
TRBJ1-5,NA,once,TRBV10-3,CAIGGDQPQHF,TGTGCCATCGGAGGGGACCAGCCCCAGCATTTT
TRBJ1-1,NA,NA,TRBV6-1,CASSEYGLGNEAFF,TGTGCCAGCAGTGAGTATGGTCTCGGGAATGAAGCTTTCTTT
TRBJ2-3,NA,NA,TRBV4-1,CASSHVATSNTDTQYF,TGCGCCAGCAGCCACGTGGCAACCAGCAACACAGATACGCAGTATTTT
TRBJ1-5,NA,NA,TRBV6-1,CASSTWPFQPQHF,TGTGCCAGCAGTACGTGGCCATTCCAGCCCCAGCATTTT
TRBJ2-1,NA,NA,TRBV25-1,CASSVQGYEQFF,TGTGCCAGCAGTGTACAGGGTTATGAGCAGTTCTTC
TRBJ2-7,NA,NA,TRBV27,CASSLPRERLVHEQYF,TGTGCCAGCAGCTTACCGAGGGAACGACTAGTCCACGAGCAGTACTTC
TRBJ2-1,TRBD2,few,TRBV11-2,CASSLELAGGNEQFF,TGTGCCAGCAGCTTAGAACTAGCGGGAGGGAATGAGCAGTTCTTC
TRBJ2-7,NA,NA,TRBV10-3,CAISESRGYEQYF,TGTGCCATCAGTGAGTCTCGCGGTTACGAGCAGTACTTC
TRBJ2-2,TRBD2,NA,TRBV30,CAWSGGGGELFF,TGTGCCTGGAGTGGGGGGGGCGGGGAGCTGTTTTTT
TRBJ2-7,NA,NA,TRBV6-1,CASRGQAYEQYF,TGTGCCAGCAGGGGACAAGCCTACGAGCAGTACTTC
TRBJ2-7,NA,NA,TRBV4-1,CASSPSRPGAGEQYF,TGCGCCAGCAGCCCCTCGAGGCCCGGAGCAGGCGAGCAGTACTTC
TRBJ1-6,NA,NA,TRBV7-3,CASSLSGPPLHF,TGTGCCAGCAGCTTATCGGGGCCACCCCTCCACTTT
TRBJ2-1,TRBD2,NA,TRBV2,CASSETRAGDNEQFF,TGTGCCAGCAGTGAGACCCGTGCGGGGGACAATGAGCAGTTCTTC
TRBJ1-2,NA,NA,TRBV2,CASSEGTAYGYTF,TGTGCCAGCAGTGAAGGGACAGCTTATGGCTACACCTTC